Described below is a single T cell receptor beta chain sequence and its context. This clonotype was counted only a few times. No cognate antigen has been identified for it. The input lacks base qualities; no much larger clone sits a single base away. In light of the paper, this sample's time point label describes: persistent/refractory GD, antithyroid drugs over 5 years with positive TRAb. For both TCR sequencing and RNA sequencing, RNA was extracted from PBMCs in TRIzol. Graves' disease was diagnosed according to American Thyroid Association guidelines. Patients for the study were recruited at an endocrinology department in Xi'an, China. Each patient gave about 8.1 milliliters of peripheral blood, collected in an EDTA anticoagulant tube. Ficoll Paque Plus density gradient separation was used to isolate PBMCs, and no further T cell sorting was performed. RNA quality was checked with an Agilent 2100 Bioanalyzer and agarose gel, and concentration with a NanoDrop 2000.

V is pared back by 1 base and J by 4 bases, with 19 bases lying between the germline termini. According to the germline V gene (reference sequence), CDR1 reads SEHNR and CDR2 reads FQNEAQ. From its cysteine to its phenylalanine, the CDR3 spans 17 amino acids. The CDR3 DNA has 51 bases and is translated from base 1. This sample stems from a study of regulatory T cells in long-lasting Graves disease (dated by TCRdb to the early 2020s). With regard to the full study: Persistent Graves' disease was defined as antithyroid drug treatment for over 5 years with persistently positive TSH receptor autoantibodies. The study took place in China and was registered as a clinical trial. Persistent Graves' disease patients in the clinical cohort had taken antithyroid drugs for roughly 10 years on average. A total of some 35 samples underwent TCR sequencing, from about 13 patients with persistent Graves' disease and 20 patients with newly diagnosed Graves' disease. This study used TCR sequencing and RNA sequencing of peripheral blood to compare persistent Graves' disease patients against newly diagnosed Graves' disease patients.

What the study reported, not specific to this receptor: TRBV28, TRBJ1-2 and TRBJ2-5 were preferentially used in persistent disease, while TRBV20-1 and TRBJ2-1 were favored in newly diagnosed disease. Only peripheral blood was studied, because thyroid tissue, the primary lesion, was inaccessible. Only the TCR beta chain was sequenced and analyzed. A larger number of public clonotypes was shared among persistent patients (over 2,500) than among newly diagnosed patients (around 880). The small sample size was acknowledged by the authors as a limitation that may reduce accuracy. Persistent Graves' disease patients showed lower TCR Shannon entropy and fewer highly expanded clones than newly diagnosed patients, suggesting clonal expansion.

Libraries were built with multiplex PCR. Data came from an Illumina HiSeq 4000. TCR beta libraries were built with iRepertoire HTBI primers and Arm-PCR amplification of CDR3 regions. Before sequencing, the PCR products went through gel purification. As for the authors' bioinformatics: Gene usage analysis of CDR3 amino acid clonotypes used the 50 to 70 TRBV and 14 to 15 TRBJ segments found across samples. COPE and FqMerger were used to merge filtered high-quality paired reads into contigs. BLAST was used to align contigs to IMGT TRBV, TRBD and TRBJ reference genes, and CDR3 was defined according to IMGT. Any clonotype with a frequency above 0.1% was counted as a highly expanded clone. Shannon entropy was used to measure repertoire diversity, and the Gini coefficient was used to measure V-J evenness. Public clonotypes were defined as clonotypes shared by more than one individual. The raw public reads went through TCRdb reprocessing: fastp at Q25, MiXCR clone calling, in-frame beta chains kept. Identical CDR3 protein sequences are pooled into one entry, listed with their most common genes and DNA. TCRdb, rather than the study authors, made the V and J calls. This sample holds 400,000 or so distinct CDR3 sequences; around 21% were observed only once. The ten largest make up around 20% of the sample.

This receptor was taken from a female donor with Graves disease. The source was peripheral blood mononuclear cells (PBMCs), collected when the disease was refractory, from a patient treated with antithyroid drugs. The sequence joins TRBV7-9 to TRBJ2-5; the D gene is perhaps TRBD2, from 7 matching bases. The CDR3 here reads CASSLEGGKWSGETQYF. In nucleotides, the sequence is TGTGCCAGCAGCTTAGAGGGGGGGAAATGGTCCGGAGAGACCCAGTACTTC.